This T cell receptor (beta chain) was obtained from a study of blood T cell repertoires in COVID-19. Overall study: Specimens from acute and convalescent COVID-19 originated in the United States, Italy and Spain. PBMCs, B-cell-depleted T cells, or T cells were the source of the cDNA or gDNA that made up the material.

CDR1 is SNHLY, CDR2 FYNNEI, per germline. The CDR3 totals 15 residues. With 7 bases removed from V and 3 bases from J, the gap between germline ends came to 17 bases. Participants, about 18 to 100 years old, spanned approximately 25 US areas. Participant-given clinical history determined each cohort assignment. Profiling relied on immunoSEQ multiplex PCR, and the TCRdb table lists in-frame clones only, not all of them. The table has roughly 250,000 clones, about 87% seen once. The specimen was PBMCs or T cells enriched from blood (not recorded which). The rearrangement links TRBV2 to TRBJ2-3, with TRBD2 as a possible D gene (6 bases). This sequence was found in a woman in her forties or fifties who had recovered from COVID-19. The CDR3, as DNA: TGTGCCAGCAAACGGACTACCCGGGTGACAGATACGCAGTATTTT. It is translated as CASKRTTRVTDTQYF.